This entry is about one T cell receptor beta chain. The target antigen is unknown. The data derive from a study of T cell responses to AZD1222 COVID-19 vaccine. CDR3 length: 16 residues. Between the trimmed V and J ends, which lost 5 bases and 5 bases, there was a span of 19 bases. Looked up from germline, CDR1 is LNHDA and CDR2 is SQIVND (reference sequence). Study findings and constraints: Only six or seven AZD1222 recipients were seropositive at baseline.

Clones were sequenced by immunoSEQ multiplex PCR, and TCRdb holds only the in-frame ones, with some missing. The data hold about 70,000 clones, with 70% to 90% observed a single time. The clonotype originates from an adult who received the AZD1222 COVID-19 vaccine. The sequenced sample was peripheral blood, obtained 28 days after the second AZD1222 dose. The V gene is TRBV19, the J gene TRBJ1-5, with D perhaps matching TRBD1 (5 bases). The CDR3 DNA follows: TGTGCCAGTAGTCCCCCGTTTGATAGGGGATATCAGCCCCAGCATTTT. Protein product: CASSPPFDRGYQPQHF.